This T cell receptor (beta chain) was identified in a study of blood T cell repertoires in COVID-19. For the study at large: Samples representing acute and convalescent COVID-19 were sourced from the United States, Italy and Spain.

The data were produced by immunoSEQ multiplex PCR, yet TCRdb's version contains in-frame clones alone and is incomplete. The data show about 210,000 clones, approximately 82% seen once. This clone was seen a single time. Other DNA sequences in this sample translate to the same CDR3. The source material was peripheral blood. This sequence was found in a woman in her forties with acute or convalescent COVID-19.

CDR3 region: CASSIRGTGKGANEKLFF. The CDR3 DNA reads TGTGCCAGTAGTATACGAGGGACAGGGAAAGGAGCTAATGAAAAACTGTTTTTT. The chain carries TRBV19 and TRBJ1-4; 9 bases fit TRBD1. Germline CDR1 reads LNHDA; CDR2 reads SQIVND (reference sequence). The trim removed 2 bases at V and 3 bases at J, leaving 10 bases unmatched. The CDR3 is 18 residues long.